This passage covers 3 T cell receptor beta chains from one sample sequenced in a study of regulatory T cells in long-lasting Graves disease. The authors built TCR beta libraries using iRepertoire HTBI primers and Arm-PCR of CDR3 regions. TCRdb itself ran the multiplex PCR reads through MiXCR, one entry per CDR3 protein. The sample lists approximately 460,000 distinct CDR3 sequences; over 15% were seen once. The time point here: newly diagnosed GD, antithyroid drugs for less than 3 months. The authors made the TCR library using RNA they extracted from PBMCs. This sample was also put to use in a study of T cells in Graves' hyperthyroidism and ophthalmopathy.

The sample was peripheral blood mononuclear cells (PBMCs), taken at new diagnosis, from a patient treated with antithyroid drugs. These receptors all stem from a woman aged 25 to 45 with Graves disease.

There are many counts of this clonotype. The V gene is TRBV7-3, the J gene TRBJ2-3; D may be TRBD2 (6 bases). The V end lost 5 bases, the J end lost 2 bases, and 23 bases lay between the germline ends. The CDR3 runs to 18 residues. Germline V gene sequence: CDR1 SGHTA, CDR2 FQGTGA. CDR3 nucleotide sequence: TGTGCCAGCAGCCAAACGTCTTGGGGGAGGAGTAACACAGATACGCAGTATTTT. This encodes CASSQTSWGRSNTDTQYF.

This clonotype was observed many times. CDR3 residues: CSAIDYEQYF. CDR3 sequence (DNA): TGCAGTGCTATTGACTACGAGCAGTACTTC. The V and J genes are TRBV20-1 and TRBJ2-7; unclear D gene. Deletions cut 4 bases from V and 3 bases from J, with 4 bases between. Germline assignment: CDR1 DFQATT and CDR2 SNEGSKA (reference sequence). This CDR3 is 10 amino acids long.

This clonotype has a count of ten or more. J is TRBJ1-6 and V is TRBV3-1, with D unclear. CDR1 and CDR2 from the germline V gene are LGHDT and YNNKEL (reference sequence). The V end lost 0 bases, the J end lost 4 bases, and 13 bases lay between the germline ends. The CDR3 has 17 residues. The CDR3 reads CASSQEADYLYNSPLHF. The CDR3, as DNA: TGTGCCAGCAGCCAAGAGGCAGACTACCTTTATAATTCACCCCTCCACTTT.